This T cell receptor (beta chain) was profiled in a study of post-analysis software for immune sequencing data. This CDR3 has 13 residues. The junction had 4 bases not matched to a gene; V was cut back by 5 bases and J by 3 bases. Germline V gene data show CDR1 as MNHEY and CDR2 as SMNVEV (reference sequence). Every TCR beta cDNA library bore unique molecular identifiers. TCRdb reprocessed the PCR reads with MiXCR, giving one entry per CDR3 protein. Here the sample spans approximately 730,000 distinct CDR3 sequences, 25% to 30% being singletons. Findings and caveats of the study: Patients used about 5 TRBV segments, including TRBV5-6, TRBV5-1 and TRBV20-1, more often than controls. Analysis by F measure revealed that same-batch samples clustered strongly together.

On this clonotype: Antigen unknown.

The J gene is TRBJ2-7, the V gene TRBV27; the match to TRBD1 covers 7 bases. The receptor's source is a girl aged 5-17 years with multiple sclerosis. Sequenced material: blood. The CDR3 loop reads CASSPWDSYEQYF. CDR3 bases: TGTGCCAGCAGTCCCTGGGACAGCTACGAGCAGTACTTC.